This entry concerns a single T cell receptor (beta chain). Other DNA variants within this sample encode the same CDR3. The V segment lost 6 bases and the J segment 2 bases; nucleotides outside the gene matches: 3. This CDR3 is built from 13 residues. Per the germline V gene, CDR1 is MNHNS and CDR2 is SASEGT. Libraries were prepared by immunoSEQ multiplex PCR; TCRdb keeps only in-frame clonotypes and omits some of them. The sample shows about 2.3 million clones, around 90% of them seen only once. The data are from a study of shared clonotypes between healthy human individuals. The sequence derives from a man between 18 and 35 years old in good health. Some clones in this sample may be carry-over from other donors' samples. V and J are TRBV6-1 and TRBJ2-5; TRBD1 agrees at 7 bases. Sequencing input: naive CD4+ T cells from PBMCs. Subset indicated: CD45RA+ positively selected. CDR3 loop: CASSRDRQETQYF. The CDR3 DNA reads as TGTGCCAGCAGCCGGGACAGACAAGAGACCCAGTACTTC.